This entry is about one T cell receptor beta chain. Assay used: immunoSEQ multiplex PCR; TCRdb lists only in-frame clones, some missing. The sample records fewer than 70,000 clones, approximately 91% being singletons. The data belong to a study of T cell changes during pregnancy in multiple sclerosis. The TCR sequence derives from a female donor with multiple sclerosis, enrolled in a pregnancy study. Here the sequenced sample was peripheral blood, taken in the third trimester of pregnancy.

The chain's CDR3 is CASSAGTGGITLHF. The CDR3, as DNA: TGCGCCAGCAGCGCCGGGACAGGTGGGATCACCCTCCACTTT. The chain carries TRBV5-1 and TRBJ1-6; 8 positions match TRBD1. CDR1 SGHRS and CDR2 YFSETQ come from the germline V gene. The CDR3 has 14 amino acids. Losses at the gene ends were 4 bases for V and 14 bases for J; bases not matched to a gene: 11.